Listed below are T cell receptor beta chains from one sample, sequenced in a study of CD8 T cells in ankylosing spondylitis. MiXCR, run by TCRdb on the 5' RACE reads, gives a single entry per CDR3 protein. In the table there are around 100,000 distinct CDR3 sequences, around 24% of which are singletons. Sequencing was performed on synovial fluid, either unsorted or a sorted T cell fraction (not recorded which). The receptors were gathered from a male donor with ankylosing spondylitis. Both conserved end residues are part of each CDR3. A D gene is named only where the DNA matches it firmly. A row's size may be missing; if present it is once, few, many or a size class.

14	TRBJ2-2	many	NA	TRBV7-9	CATEGTEDTGELFF
20	TRBJ1-5	NA	NA	TRBV24-1	CATSGAGGVRSDRGNQPQHF
15	TRBJ1-4	NA	NA	TRBV7-8	CASTKWGENNEKLFF
13	TRBJ2-1	few	TRBD2	TRBV7-2	CASSGHRSGKMFF
14	TRBJ2-2	NA	NA	TRBV4-2	CASSQDRGVGELFF
13	TRBJ2-3	few	TRBD2	TRBV7-2	CASGIAGTDTQYF
16	TRBJ2-2	many	TRBD2	TRBV9	CASSVAGLAGTGELFF
18	TRBJ2-1	NA	NA	TRBV12-5	CASGLVHGGTSSYNEQFF
12	TRBJ2-1	few	TRBD2	TRBV29-1	CSVGLASNEQFF
14	TRBJ1-1	NA	NA	TRBV7-2	CASSLSKMGTEAFF
16	TRBJ2-4	few	NA	TRBV24-1	CATSDHRDRSKNIQYF
12	TRBJ2-5	few	NA	TRBV11-3	CASRQDQETQYF
14	TRBJ2-6	few	TRBD1	TRBV5-1	CASRTGAGANVLTF
11	TRBJ2-7	NA	NA	TRBV10-3	CAISEAYEQYF
13	TRBJ2-7	NA	NA	TRBV18	CASSPDLGYEQYF
14	TRBJ2-1	NA	TRBD1	TRBV20-1	CSADGTAGTGEQFF
16	TRBJ2-1	NA	TRBD2	TRBV5-1	CASSLKWAGGANEQFF
16	TRBJ2-6	NA	NA	TRBV6-1	CASSELGTAGANVLTF
15	TRBJ2-5	NA	TRBD1	TRBV7-8	CASSLIQGAGETQYF
13	TRBJ1-4	NA	NA	TRBV10-3	CAISAGSNEKLFF
13	TRBJ1-2	few	NA	TRBV7-9	CASSSMGGYGYTF
12	TRBJ1-1	few	TRBD1	TRBV5-1	CASSLQGVEAFF
15	TRBJ2-1	NA	TRBD2	TRBV6-4	CASSDWTSGNNEQFF
15	TRBJ2-2	medium-sized	NA	TRBV5-1	CASKKTETNTGELFF
15	TRBJ2-3	NA	TRBD2	TRBV20-1	CSARDLVAGADTQYF
13	TRBJ1-2	many	NA	TRBV12-3/TRBV12-4	CASSPPVGYGYTF
13	TRBJ2-2	few	NA	TRBV24-1	CATSDFLTGELFF
16	TRBJ2-3	few	TRBD2	TRBV18	CASSYLLGTNTDTQYF